The 22 T cell receptor beta chains below come from one sample, sequenced in a study of a mutant IDH1 vaccine in newly diagnosed glioma. The time point denotes: week 23, last vaccination. Each vaccine dose was 300 ug of mutant IDH1 20-mer peptide, with topical imiquimod. Sequencing was performed with immunoSEQ multiplex PCR; in TCRdb, only in-frame clones are kept and a portion is missing. The data show over 50,000 clones, approximately 84% seen once. The antigens for these receptors are not known. This specimen consisted of PBMCs, obtained from a glioma patient whose treatment included an IDH1 peptide vaccine. The receptors here all came from a man aged 18 to 30 with glioma.

By share, this clone ranks as large. One end of the junction does not line up with germline, which may come from a read error. This chain joins TRBV6-6 and TRBJ1-2; the D gene is possibly TRBD1 (5 bases). CDR1 and CDR2 from the germline V gene are MNHNY and SVGAGI (reference sequence). The CDR3 extends over 15 amino acids. CDR3 loop: CASSYSKRDNYGYTF. Here the CDR3 DNA reads TGTGCCAGCAGCTACTCGAAGCGGGACAACTATGGCTACACCTTC.

This chain connects TRBV27 to TRBJ1-1; D is unresolved. The germline V gene encodes CDR1 MNHEY and CDR2 SMNVEV (reference sequence). The CDR3 sequence is 13 residues long. Trimming shortened V by 3 bases and J by 5 bases, and 10 bases separated the two germline ends. The CDR3 bases are TGTGCCAGCAGTTTTACGGGAGTTACTGAAGCTTTCTTT. This codes for CASSFTGVTEAFF.

The chain links TRBV10-3 to TRBJ2-3; D possibly corresponds to TRBD1 (5 bases). In germline, CDR1 is ENHRY, CDR2 SYGVKD. The CDR3 is made up of 14 amino acids. The V and J ends lost 10 bases and 0 bases respectively, with 14 bases between them. CDR3 amino acids: CANPRASSTDTQYF. The CDR3 DNA follows: TGTGCCAACCCCAGGGCCTCGAGCACAGATACGCAGTATTTT.

The chain recombines TRBV7-6 with TRBJ2-1, with 9 bases lining up with TRBD1. CDR1 is SGHVS and CDR2 is FNYEAQ in the germline V gene. V was pared by 1 base and J by 7 bases, with 8 bases of the junction left unmatched. This CDR3 has 16 residues. The CDR3 sequence is CASSLVGTGFRNEQFF. CDR3 nucleotide sequence: TGTGCCAGCAGCTTAGTCGGGACAGGGTTTCGAAATGAGCAGTTCTTC. Together with reference TRBV7-6 and TRBJ2-1, the CDR3 gives the full variable domain: GAGVSQSPRYKVTKRGQDVALRCDPISGHVSLYWYRQALGQGPEFLTYFNYEAQQDKSGLPNDRFSAERPEGSISTLTIQRTEQRDSAMYRCASSLVGTGFRNEQFFGPGTRLTVL.

This rearrangement joins TRBV6-1 to TRBJ1-2; perhaps TRBD1 as D (6 bases). Germline lookup yields CDR1 MNHNS and CDR2 SASEGT. This CDR3 is built from 14 residues. Trimming removed 2 bases at V and 4 bases at J, with 11 bases between. The CDR3 loop is CASSEWTEPYGYTF. The CDR3 nucleotides are TGTGCCAGCAGTGAATGGACAGAGCCCTATGGCTACACCTTC.

This clone was counted a single time. The chain joins TRBV10-3 to TRBJ1-1, with 7 bases matching TRBD1. Germline-derived CDR1 and CDR2 are ENHRY and SYGVKD. V lost 7 bases to trimming and J lost 1 base; unmatched junction nucleotides: 6. The CDR3 has 14 residues. The CDR3 DNA sequence: TGTGCCATCACGTCCGGGACAGAGAACACTGAAGCTTTCTTT. Translated: CAITSGTENTEAFF.

This chain connects TRBV18 to TRBJ2-3; 9 bases agree with TRBD2. Germline CDR1 and CDR2: KGHSH and LQKENI. After removal of 11 bases from V and 4 bases from J, the junction contained 4 bases not matched to a gene. The CDR3 contains 12 residues. The CDR3 nucleotides read TGTGCCGGTAGCGGGAGCTCAGATACGCAGTATTTT. Encoded protein: CAGSGSSDTQYF.

V and J are TRBV25-1 and TRBJ1-6; D remains unclear. Trimming removed 1 base from V and 9 bases from J, with 16 bases in between. Germline CDR1 MGHDK, CDR2 SYGVNS. The CDR3 spans 16 residues. CDR3 nucleotide sequence: TGTGCCAGCAGTGAATGGGTCCTGGGTATGGGTTCACCCCTCCACTTT. It codes for CASSEWVLGMGSPLHF.

The J gene is TRBJ2-2, the V gene TRBV4-3; 10 nucleotides align to TRBD1. Germline CDR1 and CDR2: LGHNA and YSLEER. V lost 3 bases to trimming and J lost 0 bases; unmatched junction nucleotides: 1. The CDR3 is 16 amino acids. The chain's CDR3 is CASSHGQGANTGELFF. The CDR3, as DNA: TGCGCCAGCAGCCACGGACAGGGGGCGAACACCGGGGAGCTGTTTTTT.

This clone appeared a single time. The rearrangement joins TRBV6-5 to TRBJ1-5; D gene unclear. Germline CDR1 is MNHEY and CDR2 is SVGAGI. Trimming removed 0 bases from V and 4 bases from J, with 10 bases in between. CDR3 size: 15 residues. CDR3 DNA sequence: TGTGCCAGCAGTTACTCCCGTCTCGTGAATCAGCCCCAGCATTTT. Protein sequence: CASSYSRLVNQPQHF.

This clone showed up just once. This chain links TRBV5-1 with TRBJ2-7; the D gene is possibly TRBD1 (5 bases). This CDR3 is built from 14 residues. Looked up from germline, CDR1 is SGHRS and CDR2 is YFSETQ. Between the trimmed V and J ends, which lost 7 bases and 3 bases, there was a span of 17 bases. CDR3 coding DNA: TGCGCCAGCTGTACAGGCGAATGGAGCTACGAGCAGTACTTC. Translation: CASCTGEWSYEQYF.

V usage is TRBV7-8 and J usage is TRBJ2-3; D not certain. The CDR3 spans 11 residues. Per the germline V gene, CDR1 is SGHVS and CDR2 is FQNEAQ. Between the trimmed V and J ends, which lost 4 bases and 2 bases, there was a span of 1 base. The CDR3 nucleotides are TGTGCCAGCAGCTCCACAGATACGCAGTATTTT. This sequence encodes CASSSTDTQYF.

The chain is built from TRBV2 and TRBJ1-5; D unresolved. This CDR3 has 14 residues. Germline lookup yields CDR1 SNHLY and CDR2 FYNNEI. V lost 2 bases and J 4 bases, leaving 9 bases between the germline ends. CDR3 DNA: TGTGCCAGCAGTGAAACCGGATTAAATCAGCCCCAGCATTTT. Protein product: CASSETGLNQPQHF.

This clone was found once. The chain carries TRBV27 and TRBJ2-7, with 10 nucleotides matching TRBD2. The CDR3 runs to 15 residues. Germline V gives CDR1 MNHEY, CDR2 SMNVEV (reference sequence). This CDR3 is CSLCPLAGETYEQYF. The CDR3 nucleotides are TGTTCCCTCTGCCCTCTAGCGGGGGAAACCTACGAGCAGTACTTC.

J is TRBJ2-1 and V is TRBV7-9, with 9 positions matching TRBD2. J gave up 9 bases and V 3 bases, and 15 bases lay outside the gene matches. The CDR3 consists of 17 residues. From germline, CDR1 is SEHNR and CDR2 FQNEAQ (reference sequence). The CDR3 region is CASSFALVREGRGEQFF. DNA for the CDR3: TGTGCCAGCAGCTTCGCTCTAGTGCGGGAGGGCCGAGGTGAGCAGTTCTTC.

The chain is built from TRBV10-3 and TRBJ2-7, with no clear D. V was trimmed by 5 bases and J by 0 bases, leaving 14 bases between them. This CDR3 region has 15 residues. The germline V gene has CDR1 ENHRY and CDR2 SYGVKD. CDR3 protein: CAISPSQESSYEQYF. Written as DNA, the CDR3 is TGTGCCATCAGTCCTTCCCAGGAGAGCTCCTACGAGCAGTACTTC.

This chain connects TRBV9 to TRBJ1-3; D not resolved. Deletions cut 5 bases from V and 0 bases from J, with 12 bases between. Germline V gives CDR1 SGDLS, CDR2 YYNGEE. The CDR3 loop spans 15 amino acids. The CDR3 coding sequence is TGTGCCAGCAGTGGAACCCCATTCTCTGGAAACACCATATATTTT. Translating it yields CASSGTPFSGNTIYF.

The genes are TRBV20-1 and TRBJ1-2; D not resolved. V was pared by 2 bases and J by 6 bases, with 7 bases between. The germline V gene encodes CDR1 DFQATT and CDR2 SNEGSKA (reference sequence). The CDR3 is made up of 11 amino acids. The CDR3 DNA is TGCAGTGCTAGAAAGGGCGATGGCTACACCTTC. This encodes CSARKGDGYTF.

The chain joins TRBV4-3 to TRBJ1-2, with a weak D call TRBD1 (6 bases). The CDR3 sequence is 17 residues long. V gave up 0 bases and J gave up 3 bases, with 17 bases separating them. Germline CDR1 reads LGHNA; CDR2 reads YSLEER. This CDR3 is CASSQDRYQGTYYGYTF. For the CDR3, the DNA is TGCGCCAGCAGCCAAGATCGGTACCAGGGGACTTACTATGGCTACACCTTC.

This clone was recorded a few times. This chain joins TRBV4-3 and TRBJ2-7, with 9 bases lining up with TRBD1. The CDR3 contains 15 residues. The germline gives CDR1 LGHNA, CDR2 YSLEER. Trimming took 0 bases from V and 3 from J; bases not matched to a gene: 3. CDR3 nucleotide sequence: TGCGCCAGCAGCCAAGAACCGGGACAGGGCTACGAGCAGTACTTC. As protein: CASSQEPGQGYEQYF.

This clone was observed a single time. V and J are TRBV7-2 and TRBJ1-5; D not certain. With 2 bases removed from V and 4 bases from J, the gap between germline ends came to 15 bases. Germline V gives CDR1 SGHTA, CDR2 FQGNSA. The CDR3 contains 16 residues. CDR3 in DNA: TGTGCCAGCAGCTTAATGCCCCGGGGTAAGAATCAGCCCCAGCATTTT. As protein: CASSLMPRGKNQPQHF.

The chain carries TRBV30 and TRBJ2-2; the D gene could be TRBD1 or TRBD2 (6 bases each). The CDR3 extends over 17 amino acids. V was shortened by 2 bases and J by 5 bases, with 21 bases between the two germline ends. Germline lookup yields CDR1 GTSNPN and CDR2 SVGIG (reference sequence). DNA for the CDR3: TGTGCCTGGAGTATGTTTCCAAACCTAGGGGGGACCGGGGAGCTGTTTTTT. It specifies CAWSMFPNLGGTGELFF.